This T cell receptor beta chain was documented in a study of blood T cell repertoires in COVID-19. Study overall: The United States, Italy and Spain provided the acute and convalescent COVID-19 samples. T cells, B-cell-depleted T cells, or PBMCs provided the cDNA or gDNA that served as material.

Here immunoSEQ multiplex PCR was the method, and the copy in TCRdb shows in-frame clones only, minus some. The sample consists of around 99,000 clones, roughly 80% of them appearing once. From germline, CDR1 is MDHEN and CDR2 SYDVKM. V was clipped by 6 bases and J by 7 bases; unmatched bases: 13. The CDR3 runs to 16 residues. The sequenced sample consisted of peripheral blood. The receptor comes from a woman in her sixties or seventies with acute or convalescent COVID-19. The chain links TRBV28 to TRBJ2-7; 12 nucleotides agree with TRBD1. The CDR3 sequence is CASRSDGGQGAREQYF. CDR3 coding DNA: TGTGCCAGCAGATCGGACGGGGGACAGGGGGCGAGAGAGCAGTACTTC.